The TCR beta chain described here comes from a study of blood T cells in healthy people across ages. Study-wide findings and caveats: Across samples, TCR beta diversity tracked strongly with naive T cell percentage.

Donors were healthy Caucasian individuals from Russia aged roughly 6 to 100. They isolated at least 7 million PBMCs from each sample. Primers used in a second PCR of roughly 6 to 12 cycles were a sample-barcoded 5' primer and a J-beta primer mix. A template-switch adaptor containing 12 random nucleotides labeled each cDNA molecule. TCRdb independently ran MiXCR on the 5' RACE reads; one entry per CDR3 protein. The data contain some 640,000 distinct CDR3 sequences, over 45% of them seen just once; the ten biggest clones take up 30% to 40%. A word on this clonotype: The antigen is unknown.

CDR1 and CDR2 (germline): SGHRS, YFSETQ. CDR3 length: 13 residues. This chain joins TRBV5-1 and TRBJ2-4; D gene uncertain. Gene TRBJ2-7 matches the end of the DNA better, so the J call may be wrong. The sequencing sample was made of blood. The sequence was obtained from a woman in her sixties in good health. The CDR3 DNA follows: TGCGCCAGCAGCTTTGGGCAGGTCGACGAGCAGTACTTC. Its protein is CASSFGQVDEQYF.